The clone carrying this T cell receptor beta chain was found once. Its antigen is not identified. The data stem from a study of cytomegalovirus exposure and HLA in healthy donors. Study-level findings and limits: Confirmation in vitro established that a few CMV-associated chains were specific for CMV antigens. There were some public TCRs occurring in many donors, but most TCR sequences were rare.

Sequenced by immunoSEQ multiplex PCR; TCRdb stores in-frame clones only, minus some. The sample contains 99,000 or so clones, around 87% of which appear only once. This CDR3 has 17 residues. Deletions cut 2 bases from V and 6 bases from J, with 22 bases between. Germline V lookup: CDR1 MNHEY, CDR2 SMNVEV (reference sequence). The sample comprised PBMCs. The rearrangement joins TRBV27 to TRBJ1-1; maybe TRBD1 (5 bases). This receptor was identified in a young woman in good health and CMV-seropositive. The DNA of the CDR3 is TGTGCCAGCAGTTTAAGGTGGGGCATGCAAGCTCACTCTGAAGCTTTCTTT. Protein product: CASSLRWGMQAHSEAFF.